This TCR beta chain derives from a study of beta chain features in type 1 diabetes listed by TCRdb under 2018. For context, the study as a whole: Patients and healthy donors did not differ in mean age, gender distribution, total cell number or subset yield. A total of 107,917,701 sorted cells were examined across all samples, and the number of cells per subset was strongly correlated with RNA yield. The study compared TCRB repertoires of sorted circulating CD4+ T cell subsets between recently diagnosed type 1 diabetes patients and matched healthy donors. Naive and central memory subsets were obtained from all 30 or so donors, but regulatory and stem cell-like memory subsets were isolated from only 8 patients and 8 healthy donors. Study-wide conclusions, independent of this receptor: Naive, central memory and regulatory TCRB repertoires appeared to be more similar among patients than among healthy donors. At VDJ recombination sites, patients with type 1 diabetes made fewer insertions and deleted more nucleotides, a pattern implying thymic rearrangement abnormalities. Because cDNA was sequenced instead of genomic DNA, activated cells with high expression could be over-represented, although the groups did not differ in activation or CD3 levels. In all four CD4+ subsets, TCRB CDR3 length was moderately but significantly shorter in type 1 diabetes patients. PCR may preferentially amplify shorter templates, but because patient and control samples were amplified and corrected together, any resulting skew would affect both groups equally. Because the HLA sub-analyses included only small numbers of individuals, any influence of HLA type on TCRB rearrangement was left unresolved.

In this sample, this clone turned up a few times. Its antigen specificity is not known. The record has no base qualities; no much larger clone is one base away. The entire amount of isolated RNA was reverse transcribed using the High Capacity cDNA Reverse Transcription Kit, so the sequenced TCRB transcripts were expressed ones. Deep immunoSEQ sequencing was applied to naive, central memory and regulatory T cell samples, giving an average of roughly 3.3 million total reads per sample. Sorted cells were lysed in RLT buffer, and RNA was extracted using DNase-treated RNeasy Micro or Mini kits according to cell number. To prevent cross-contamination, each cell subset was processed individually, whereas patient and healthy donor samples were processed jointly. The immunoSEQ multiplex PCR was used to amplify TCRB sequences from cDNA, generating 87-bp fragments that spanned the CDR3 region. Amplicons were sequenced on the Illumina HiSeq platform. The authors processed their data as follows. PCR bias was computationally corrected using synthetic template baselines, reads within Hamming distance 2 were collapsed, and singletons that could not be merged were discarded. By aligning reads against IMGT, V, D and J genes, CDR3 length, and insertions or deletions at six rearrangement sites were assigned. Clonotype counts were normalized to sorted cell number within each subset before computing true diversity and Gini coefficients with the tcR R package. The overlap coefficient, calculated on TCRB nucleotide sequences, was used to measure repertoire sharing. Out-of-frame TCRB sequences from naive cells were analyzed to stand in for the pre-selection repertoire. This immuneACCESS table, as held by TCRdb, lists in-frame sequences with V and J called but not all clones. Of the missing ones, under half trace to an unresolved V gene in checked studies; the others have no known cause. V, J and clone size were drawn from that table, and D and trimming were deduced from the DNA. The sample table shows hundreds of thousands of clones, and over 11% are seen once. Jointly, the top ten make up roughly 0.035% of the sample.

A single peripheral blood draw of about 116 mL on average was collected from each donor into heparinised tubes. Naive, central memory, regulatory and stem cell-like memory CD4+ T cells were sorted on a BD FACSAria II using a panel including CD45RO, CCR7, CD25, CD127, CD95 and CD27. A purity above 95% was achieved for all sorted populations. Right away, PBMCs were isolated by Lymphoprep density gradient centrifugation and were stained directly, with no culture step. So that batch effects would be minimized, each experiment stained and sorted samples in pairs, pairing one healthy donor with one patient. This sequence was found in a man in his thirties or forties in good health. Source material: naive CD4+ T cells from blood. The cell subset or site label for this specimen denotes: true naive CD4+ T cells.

The CDR3 loop reads CASSSTARSTDTQYF. The DNA sequence is TGTGCCAGCAGCTCGACGGCTCGGAGCACAGATACGCAGTATTTT. This chain is built from TRBV7-9 and TRBJ2-3, with the D segment identity uncertain. Relative to germline, V is 4 bases shorter and J is 0 bases shorter, with 11 bases between their ends. The CDR3 runs 15 residues from the cysteine to the phenylalanine. The DNA shown is the 45-base CDR3, in frame from base 1. The germline V gene (reference sequence) sets CDR1 to SEHNR and CDR2 to FQNEAQ.